This TCR beta chain originates from a study of shared clonotypes between healthy human individuals. The study's findings and limits: Sampling used blood alone; tissue repertoires probably differ.

Comments on this clone: Its target is not known.

Sequenced by immunoSEQ multiplex PCR; TCRdb stores in-frame clones only, minus some. The sample comprises approximately 2.3 million clones, roughly 93% of which are singletons, and 0.39% rests with the top ten. Sequencing was carried out using naive CD4+ T cells from PBMCs. The subset was: CD45RA+ positively selected. This TCR was recovered from a man aged 18 to 29 in good health. Some clones in this sample may be carry-over from other donors' samples.

The CDR3 region has the DNA TGTGCCAGCTCATCGGACATACTTGTCAACACTGAAGCTTTCTTT. This gives the protein CASSSDILVNTEAFF. V gene TRBV18 combines with J gene TRBJ1-1, with TRBD1 as a possible D gene (5 bases). Trimming left V 5 bases short and J 2 bases short, with 15 bases between. The CDR3 sequence is 15 residues long. From germline, CDR1 is KGHSH and CDR2 LQKENI.